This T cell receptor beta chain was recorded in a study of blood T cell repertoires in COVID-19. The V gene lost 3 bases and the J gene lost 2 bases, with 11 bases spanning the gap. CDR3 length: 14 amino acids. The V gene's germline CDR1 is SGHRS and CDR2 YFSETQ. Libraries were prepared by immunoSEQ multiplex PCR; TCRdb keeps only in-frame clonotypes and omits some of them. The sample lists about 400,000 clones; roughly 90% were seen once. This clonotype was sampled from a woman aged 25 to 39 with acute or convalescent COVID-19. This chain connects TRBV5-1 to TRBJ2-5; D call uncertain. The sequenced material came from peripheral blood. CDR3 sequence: CASSYGANQETQYF. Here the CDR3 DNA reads TGCGCCAGCAGCTACGGAGCCAATCAAGAGACCCAGTACTTC.